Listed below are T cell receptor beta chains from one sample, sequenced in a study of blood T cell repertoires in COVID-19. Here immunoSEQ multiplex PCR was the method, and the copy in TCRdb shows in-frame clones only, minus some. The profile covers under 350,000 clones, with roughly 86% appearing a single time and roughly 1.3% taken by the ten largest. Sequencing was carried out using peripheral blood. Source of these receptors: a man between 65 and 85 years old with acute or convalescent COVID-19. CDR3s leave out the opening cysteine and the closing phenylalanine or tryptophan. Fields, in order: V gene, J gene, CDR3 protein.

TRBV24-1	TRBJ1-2	ATSDSPGHSNYGYT
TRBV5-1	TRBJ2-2	ASSRTSGDTGELF
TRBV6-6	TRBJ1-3	ASSHGGVRSITGNTIY
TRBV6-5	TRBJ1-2	ASSHRDTRGYT
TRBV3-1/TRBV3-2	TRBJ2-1	ASSAYGGEQF
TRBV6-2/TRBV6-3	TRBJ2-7	ASSYAGGRLRQY
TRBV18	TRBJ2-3	ASSRASTDTQY
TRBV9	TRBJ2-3	ASSVGHYTDTQY
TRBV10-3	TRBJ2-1	AIAISGLADNEQF
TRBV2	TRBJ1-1	ASATGMNTEAF
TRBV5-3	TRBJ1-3	ARSLWRETSGNTIY
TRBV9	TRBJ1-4	ASSVEAGDNEKLF
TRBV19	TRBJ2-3	ASSIWGGGAADTQY
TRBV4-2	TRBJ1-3	ASSPKTGQGGVEPSGNTIY
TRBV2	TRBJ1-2	ASSGGGDYGYT
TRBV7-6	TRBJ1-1	ASSRQGLDTEAF
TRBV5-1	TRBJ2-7	ASSLEVGTYEQY
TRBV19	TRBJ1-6	ASSPLAGRNSPLH
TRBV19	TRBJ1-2	ASSTLDGYGYT
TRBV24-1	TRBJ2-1	ATRGDRVRGLAGNEQF
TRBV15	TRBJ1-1	ATSKTNRNTEAF
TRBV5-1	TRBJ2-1	ASSFGTGGLDEQF
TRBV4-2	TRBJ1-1	ASSQTTTRNTEAF
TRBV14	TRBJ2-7	ASSRNPRTGGEQY
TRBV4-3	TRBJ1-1	ASSQLGGDLNTEAF
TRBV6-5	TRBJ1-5	ASQVGGDQPQH
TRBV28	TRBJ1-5	ASRLGGPNQPQH
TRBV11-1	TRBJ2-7	ASSFDRGGEQY
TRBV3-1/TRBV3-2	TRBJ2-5	ASSQVSGSRGVSETQY
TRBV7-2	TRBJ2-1	ASSLTGDSYNEQF
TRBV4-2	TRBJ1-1	ASSQGQGANTEAF
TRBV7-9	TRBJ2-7	ASSLTPNYEQY
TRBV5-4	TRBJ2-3	ASSLSGITDTQY
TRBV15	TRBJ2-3	ATSTRASGGVDTQY
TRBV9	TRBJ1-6	ASSVELGGGSPLH
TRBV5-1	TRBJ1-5	ASSVNSNQPQH
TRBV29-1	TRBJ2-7	SVEGDRDYEQY
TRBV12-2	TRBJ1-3	ASLPRGCGNTIY
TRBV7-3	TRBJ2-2	ASSLSGGSTGELF
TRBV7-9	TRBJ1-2	ASSTQGQLANYGYT
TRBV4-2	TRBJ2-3	ASSQAKGRGLTDTQY
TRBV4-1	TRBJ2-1	ASSQDRPPNSGRANEQF
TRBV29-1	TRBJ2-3	SVIVPSGSTDTQY
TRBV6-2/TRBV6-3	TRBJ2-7	ASSYSKGASEQY
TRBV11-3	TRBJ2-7	ASSFATRGYEQY
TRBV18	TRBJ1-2	ASSPGTGSNYGYT